The rows below give T cell receptor beta chains drawn from one sample of a study of blood T cell repertoires in COVID-19. Clones were read by immunoSEQ multiplex PCR, and TCRdb kept only the in-frame ones, dropping some. The table shows some 200,000 clones, with roughly four fifths occurring only once. Sequencing was carried out using peripheral blood. The receptors originated from a woman in her thirties or forties with acute or convalescent COVID-19. The CDR3 runs from the conserved cysteine through the conserved F or W. D genes are given only for firm matches. Not all rows give a size; the values are once, few, many and, for expanded clones, a class.

j_call d_call v_call clone_size cdr3_nt cdr3_aa
TRBJ2-5 - TRBV5-4 - TGTGCCAGCAGCTTGGCAGATCAAGAGACCCAGTACTTC CASSLADQETQYF
TRBJ1-4 TRBD1 TRBV30 - TGTGCCTGGAGGGCGACAGGGGGCTTCGGAAAACTGTTTTTT CAWRATGGFGKLFF
TRBJ2-7 - TRBV10-1 - TGCGCCAGCAGTGAGATAGCGACTCTAGCCCAGCAGTACTTC CASSEIATLAQQYF
TRBJ2-7 TRBD1 TRBV5-4 - TGTGCCAGCAGCACCACCGGGACAGGGGACGAGCAGTACTTC CASSTTGTGDEQYF
TRBJ2-1 TRBD2 TRBV30 - TGTGCCTGGAGTTCTGCGGCGGGAGGATTCTTC CAWSSAAGGFF
TRBJ2-3 - TRBV5-5 - TGTGCCAGCAGCGCCTTAACAGGTGCGGGCACAGATACGCAGTATTTT CASSALTGAGTDTQYF
TRBJ1-3 TRBD1 TRBV9 - TGTGCCAGCAGCGTGGGGCAGGGGGCCGGAAACACCATATATTTT CASSVGQGAGNTIYF
TRBJ1-3 - TRBV3-1/TRBV3-2 - TGTGCCAGCAGCCAAGGCAGAGGGAACCCCATATATTTT CASSQGRGNPIYF
TRBJ2-7 TRBD2 TRBV4-2 - TGTGCCAGCAGCCAAGATCTAGCGGGCTGGGAGTTGGCGAGCGAGCAGTACTTC CASSQDLAGWELASEQYF
TRBJ2-7 - TRBV11-2 - TGTGCCAGCAGCACGTGGCCGGGAGCCAACGAGCAGTACTTC CASSTWPGANEQYF
TRBJ2-1 TRBD2 TRBV18 - TGTGCCAGCTCACCACCGAGCGGGGCCAAAAAGTTCTTC CASSPPSGAKKFF
TRBJ2-7 TRBD2 TRBV18 few TGTGCCAGCTCCCTGACTAGCGGGAGGGCCCCAGAGCAGTACTTC CASSLTSGRAPEQYF
TRBJ1-1 TRBD1 TRBV6-5 - TGTGCCAGCAGTTACACAGGGGGCTCTTGGTACACTGAAGCTTTCTTT CASSYTGGSWYTEAFF
TRBJ1-5 - TRBV18 - TGTGCCAGCTCACCTTTAGCGCCGCAGACAAATCAGCCCCAGCATTTT CASSPLAPQTNQPQHF
TRBJ1-2 - TRBV6-4 - TGTGCCAGCAGTGACTCCGACCAGGGCGGCTACACCTTC CASSDSDQGGYTF
TRBJ2-3 TRBD2 TRBV28 - TGTGCCAGCAGTAGACTAGCGGTAACTAGCACAGATACGCAGTATTTT CASSRLAVTSTDTQYF
TRBJ2-1 - TRBV10-3 - TGTGCCATCAGCCGCAGGGGAGGGAGCAATGAGCAGTTCTTC CAISRRGGSNEQFF
TRBJ2-7 TRBD1 TRBV24-1 - TGTGCCACCAGTGATACGACAGGGAGTTCCTACGAGCAGTACTTC CATSDTTGSSYEQYF
TRBJ2-5 TRBD1 TRBV29-1 - TGCAGCGCCCCCGGGACAGGGGGGAGGTCCCAGTACTTC CSAPGTGGRSQYF
TRBJ2-6 - TRBV7-2 - TGTGCCAGCAGCTTAGGCGGCGCTGGGGCCAACGTCCTGACTTTC CASSLGGAGANVLTF
TRBJ1-5 TRBD1 TRBV2 once TGTGCCAGCAGCGGGACAGGGAGCAATCAGCCCCAGCATTTT CASSGTGSNQPQHF
TRBJ2-5 - TRBV7-7 - TGTGCTAGCTCGGGGGTCACCCAAGAGACCCAGTACTTC CASSGVTQETQYF
TRBJ2-1 TRBD2 TRBV27 - TGTGCCAGCAGTTCATGGACTAGCGTGGGGGAGAATGAGCAGTTCTTC CASSSWTSVGENEQFF
TRBJ1-3 - TRBV18 - TGTGCCAGCTCGGCCTCGCCCGGAGGTTCGGGAAACACCATATATTTT CASSASPGGSGNTIYF
TRBJ1-4 - TRBV28 - TGTGCCAGCAGTTCCGCAGGGACTGATAGTGAAAAACTGTTTTTT CASSSAGTDSEKLFF
TRBJ1-2 TRBD1 TRBV19 - TGTGCCAGTAGTCACAGGGGGCTGGGCGATGGCTACACCTTC CASSHRGLGDGYTF
TRBJ1-1 - TRBV6-4 large TGTGCCAGCAGTTACAACGAAAACACTGAAGCTTTCTTT CASSYNENTEAFF
TRBJ1-5 - TRBV28 once TGTGCCAGCAGTTTAGCAGGGGACAATCAGCCCCAGCATTTT CASSLAGDNQPQHF
TRBJ2-1 TRBD1 TRBV5-1 - TGCGCCAGCAGCTTGGGGGACAGTTACAATGAGCAGTTCTTC CASSLGDSYNEQFF
TRBJ1-1 - TRBV15 - TGTGCCACCAGCGCCCGGAGTCGACTTGAAGCTTTCTTT CATSARSRLEAFF
TRBJ1-1 TRBD1 TRBV15 - TGTGCCACCAGCAGAGTGACAGGGGAAGCTTTCTTT CATSRVTGEAFF
TRBJ2-3 - TRBV19 - TGTGCCAGTTCACTCGGTCAGACTGTCACAGATACGCAGTATTTT CASSLGQTVTDTQYF
TRBJ1-2 - TRBV5-4 - TGTGCCAGCAGCTTGATGGGCGGGGGGGGAGATGGCTACACCTTC CASSLMGGGGDGYTF
TRBJ1-1 - TRBV12-3/TRBV12-4 - TGTGCCAGCAGTTTAGAGCGGAACACTGAAGCTTTCTTT CASSLERNTEAFF
TRBJ1-3 - TRBV7-8 - TGTGCCAGCAGCTCAGACTCTGGAAACACCATATATTTT CASSSDSGNTIYF
TRBJ2-1 - TRBV27 - TGTGCCAGCAGTTTATCTGCAAGCGGAAGCTCCTACAATGAGCAGTTCTTC CASSLSASGSSYNEQFF
TRBJ2-1 TRBD1 TRBV7-9 - TGTGCCAGCAGCCGAAGGGGACAGGGCCCCTACAATGAGCAGTTCTTC CASSRRGQGPYNEQFF
TRBJ2-2 TRBD2 TRBV9 - TGTGCCAGCAGCGTAGAAGCGGGGGTTGACGCCGGGGAGCTGTTTTTT CASSVEAGVDAGELFF
TRBJ1-3 TRBD1 TRBV5-8 - TGTGCCAGCAGTCTCACAGGGGCTGGAAACACCATATATTTT CASSLTGAGNTIYF
TRBJ1-5 TRBD1 TRBV27 - TGTGCCAGCAGTTACGCGGGACAGAGCAATCAGCCCCAGCATTTT CASSYAGQSNQPQHF
TRBJ2-7 TRBD1 TRBV27 - TGTGCCAGCATCAGCATTGGACAGGGGCGCTACGAGCAGTACTTC CASISIGQGRYEQYF
TRBJ1-2 - TRBV28 - TGTGCCAGCAGTTTACTGGGGGGGCCCAGTGGCTACACCTTC CASSLLGGPSGYTF
TRBJ2-3 TRBD2 TRBV6-6 - TGTGCCAGCAGAGTCGGGGGGGCCCTCAACACAGATACGCAGTATTTT CASRVGGALNTDTQYF
TRBJ1-2 - TRBV5-4 - TGTGCCAGCAGCCCGGTGGTTGGGGGCCGAGGCTACACCTTC CASSPVVGGRGYTF
TRBJ1-1 - TRBV27 - TGTGCCAGCAGTTTACGGTGGAACACTGAAGCTTTCTTT CASSLRWNTEAFF